The present T cell receptor beta chain was sequenced within a study of shared clonotypes between healthy human individuals. CDR1 is SGDLS, CDR2 YYNGEE, per germline. The V gene end was trimmed by 7 bases and the J gene end by 5 bases; junction bases not matched to a gene: 12. This CDR3 has 16 amino acids. The material for each subset, its genomic DNA, was split evenly across several immunoSEQ plates. Using immunoSEQ multiplex PCR, the repertoire was profiled, and TCRdb retains in-frame clones only, with some absent. Among more than 550,000 clones, 90% were seen once, and the ten largest hold around a third.

The chain has TRBV9 and TRBJ2-3; 11 nucleotides line up with TRBD2. The sequence was obtained from a man aged 18 to 30 in good health. Some clones in this sample may be carry-over from other donors' samples. Material for sequencing was memory CD8+ T cells from PBMCs. Regarding subset: CD45RO+ cells pooled with CCR7-negative TemRA cells. CDR3 nucleotide sequence: TGTGCCAGCGGCACGGGACTAGCGGTCGTGGGAGATACGCAGTATTTT. Amino acids: CASGTGLAVVGDTQYF.